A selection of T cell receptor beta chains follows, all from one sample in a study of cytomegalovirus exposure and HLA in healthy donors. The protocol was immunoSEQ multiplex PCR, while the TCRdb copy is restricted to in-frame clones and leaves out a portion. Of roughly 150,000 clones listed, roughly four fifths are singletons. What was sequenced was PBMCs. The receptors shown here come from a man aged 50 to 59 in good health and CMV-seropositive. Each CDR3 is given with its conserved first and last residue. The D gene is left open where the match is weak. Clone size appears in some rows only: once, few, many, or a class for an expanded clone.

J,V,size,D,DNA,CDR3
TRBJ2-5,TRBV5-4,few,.,TGTGCCAGCAGCCGCAGAGGTATCCAAGAGACCCAGTACTTC,CASSRRGIQETQYF
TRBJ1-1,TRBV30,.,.,TGTGCCTGGAGTCAAGACAGTACCACTGAAGCTTTCTTT,CAWSQDSTTEAFF
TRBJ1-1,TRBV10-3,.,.,TGTGCCATCAGTAAAGCCCAAAACACTGAAGCTTTCTTT,CAISKAQNTEAFF
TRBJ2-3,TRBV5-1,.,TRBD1,TGCGCCAGCAGCTTGGCGGGACAGGGCCTCCTAGATACGCAGTATTTT,CASSLAGQGLLDTQYF
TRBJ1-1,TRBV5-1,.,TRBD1,TGCGCCAGCAGCTCGGACAGGGGTTGGGCGAACACTGAAGCTTTCTTT,CASSSDRGWANTEAFF
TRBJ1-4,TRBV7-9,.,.,TGTGCCAGCAGCTTACCCCTGACACCCAACAATGAAAAACTGTTTTTT,CASSLPLTPNNEKLFF
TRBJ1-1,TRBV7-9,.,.,TGTGCCAGCAGATCAGGGGCCGCTACTGAAGCTTTCTTT,CASRSGAATEAFF
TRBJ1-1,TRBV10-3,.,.,TGTGCCATCAGTGAGGAGGTGCCGAACACTGAAGCTTTCTTT,CAISEEVPNTEAFF
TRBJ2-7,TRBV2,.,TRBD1,TGTGCCAGCAGTCCTCAGGGGGTGGGCGAGCAGTACTTC,CASSPQGVGEQYF
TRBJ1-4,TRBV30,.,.,TGTGCCTGGAGTTACGGGAATGAAAAACTGTTTTTT,CAWSYGNEKLFF
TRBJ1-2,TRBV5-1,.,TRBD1,TGCGCCAGCAGCACAGGACAGGGCCCCTATGGCTACACCTTC,CASSTGQGPYGYTF
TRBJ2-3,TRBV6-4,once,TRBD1,TGTGCCAGCAGCGCCGGGACAGGGGCCACAGATACGCAGTATTTT,CASSAGTGATDTQYF
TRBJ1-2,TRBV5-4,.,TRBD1,TGTGCCAGCAGCAGTCCCGGGACAGGAATCTATGGCTACACCTTC,CASSSPGTGIYGYTF
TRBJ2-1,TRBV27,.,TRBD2,TGTGCCAGCAGTTTAGTTGTGGCTAGCGGGATCTATGAGCAGTTCTTC,CASSLVVASGIYEQFF
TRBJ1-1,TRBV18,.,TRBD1,TGTGCCAGCTCACGGACAGGGGACACTGAAGCTTTCTTT,CASSRTGDTEAFF
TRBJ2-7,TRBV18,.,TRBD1,TGTGCCAGCTTAGGTACCCGGACAGGGGAATCCTACGAGCAGTACTTC,CASLGTRTGESYEQYF
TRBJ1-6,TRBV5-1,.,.,TGCGCCAGCAGCCCGGGACGGGGGGATTCACCCCTCCACTTT,CASSPGRGDSPLHF
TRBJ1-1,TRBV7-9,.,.,TGTGCCAGCAGCTTAGAGCCAAACACTGAAGCTTTCTTT,CASSLEPNTEAFF
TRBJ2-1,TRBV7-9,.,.,TGTGCCAGCAGCCCCACCTTCGGGATAAGGGATGAGCAGTTCTTC,CASSPTFGIRDEQFF
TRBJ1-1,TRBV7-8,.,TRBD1,TGTGCCAGCAGCACCTACAGGGGGCTTGGGATCACTGAAGCTTTCTTT,CASSTYRGLGITEAFF
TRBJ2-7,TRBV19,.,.,TGTGCCAGTAGTACGGGACTGATAAGCTACGAGCAGTACTTC,CASSTGLISYEQYF
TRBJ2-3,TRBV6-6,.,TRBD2,TGTGCCAGCAGTAGGGCTAGCGGGGCTAGCACAGATACGCAGTATTTT,CASSRASGASTDTQYF
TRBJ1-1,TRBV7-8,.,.,TGTGCCAGCAGCATATTCAGGGCTGAAGCTTTCTTT,CASSIFRAEAFF
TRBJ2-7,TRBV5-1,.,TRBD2,TGCGCCAGCAGCTTGTACAGCGGGGACTCCTACGAGCAGTACTTC,CASSLYSGDSYEQYF
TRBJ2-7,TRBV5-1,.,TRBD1,TGCGCCAGCAGCTTGACCGGACAGGGGGCGTACGAGCAGTACTTC,CASSLTGQGAYEQYF
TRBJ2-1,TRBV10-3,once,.,TGTGCCATCAGTGAGAGGGACAACTACAATGAGCAGTTCTTC,CAISERDNYNEQFF
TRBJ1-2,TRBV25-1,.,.,TGTGCCAGCAGTGAATCGGGGGGGACAAGGGGACCTGGCTACACCTTC,CASSESGGTRGPGYTF
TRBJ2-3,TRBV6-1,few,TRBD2,TGTGCCAGCAGTGAAGCACTAGCGGGGGGGATAGATACGCAGTATTTT,CASSEALAGGIDTQYF
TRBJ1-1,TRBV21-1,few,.,TGTGCCAGCAGCAAAAACAGGGGAGAGAACACTGAAGCTTTCTTT,CASSKNRGENTEAFF
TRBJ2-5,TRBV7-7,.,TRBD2,TGTGCTAGCAGTCCTAATCGGGGCCGGAGCGGGGAAGAGACCCAGTACTTC,CASSPNRGRSGEETQYF
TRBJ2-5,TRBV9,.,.,TGTGCCAGCAGCGTAGGGTCGGGAAACCAAGAGACCCAGTACTTC,CASSVGSGNQETQYF
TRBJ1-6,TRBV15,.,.,TGTGCCACCAGCAGAGATAGGAGCGTCGGCTCACCCCTCCACTTT,CATSRDRSVGSPLHF
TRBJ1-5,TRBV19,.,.,TGTGCCAGTAGTCCGTACCTACAGGGCGTCGGGAGCAATCAGCCCCAGCATTTT,CASSPYLQGVGSNQPQHF
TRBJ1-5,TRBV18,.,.,TGTGCCAGCTCACCAGAACAGGATATCAGCACCCAGCATTTT,CASSPEQDISTQHF
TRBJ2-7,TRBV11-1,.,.,TGTGCCAGCAGCTTAGGCTGGGGCAGCTCCTACGAGCAGTACTTC,CASSLGWGSSYEQYF
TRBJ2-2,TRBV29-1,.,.,TGCAGCGTTGAAGGGGGACAACCGACCGGGGAGCTGTTTTTT,CSVEGGQPTGELFF
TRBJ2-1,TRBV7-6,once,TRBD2,TGTGCCAGCAGCGCTAGCGGGGGGGCCGTCAATGAGCAGTTCTTC,CASSASGGAVNEQFF
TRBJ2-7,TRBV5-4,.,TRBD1,TGTGCCAGCAGCTGGGGACAGGGCCCCTACGAGCAGTACTTC,CASSWGQGPYEQYF
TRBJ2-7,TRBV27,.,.,TGTGCCAGCAGTTTATCGGAGGGTTCCTACGAGCAGTACTTC,CASSLSEGSYEQYF
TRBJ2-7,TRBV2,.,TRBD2,TGTGCCAGCAATAGCGGGAACTCCTACGAGCAGTACTTC,CASNSGNSYEQYF
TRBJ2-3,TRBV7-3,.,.,TGTGCCAGCAGTCTAAGGGACTCAATAACAGATACGCAGTATTTT,CASSLRDSITDTQYF
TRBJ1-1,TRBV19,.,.,TGTGCCAGTAGTGAGGAGAGGAACACTGAAGCTTTCTTT,CASSEERNTEAFF
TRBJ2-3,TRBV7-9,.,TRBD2,TGTGCCAGCAGCGCCGCCGGGAGGACAGATACGCAGTATTTT,CASSAAGRTDTQYF
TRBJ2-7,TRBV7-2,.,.,TGTGCCAGCAGCCCAATCGGAGACAGGGAGCAGTACTTC,CASSPIGDREQYF
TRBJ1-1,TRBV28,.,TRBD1,TGTGCCAGCACCCAGACAGGGGACTTGAACACTGAAGCTTTCTTT,CASTQTGDLNTEAFF
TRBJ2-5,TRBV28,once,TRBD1,TGTGCCAGCAGTTCACGGGGACAGGGTAGGGAGACCCAGTACTTC,CASSSRGQGRETQYF
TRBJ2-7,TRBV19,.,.,TGTGCCAGTAGTATTGGCCAGGGGTACTCCTACGAGCAGTACTTC,CASSIGQGYSYEQYF
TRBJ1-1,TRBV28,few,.,TGTGCCAGCAGTGGCCCCTTGGGCAGCGGGAAGGTTGAAGCTTTCTTT,CASSGPLGSGKVEAFF
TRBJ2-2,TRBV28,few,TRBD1,TGTGCCAGCAGTGGGACAGGGGACACCGGGGAGCTGTTTTTT,CASSGTGDTGELFF